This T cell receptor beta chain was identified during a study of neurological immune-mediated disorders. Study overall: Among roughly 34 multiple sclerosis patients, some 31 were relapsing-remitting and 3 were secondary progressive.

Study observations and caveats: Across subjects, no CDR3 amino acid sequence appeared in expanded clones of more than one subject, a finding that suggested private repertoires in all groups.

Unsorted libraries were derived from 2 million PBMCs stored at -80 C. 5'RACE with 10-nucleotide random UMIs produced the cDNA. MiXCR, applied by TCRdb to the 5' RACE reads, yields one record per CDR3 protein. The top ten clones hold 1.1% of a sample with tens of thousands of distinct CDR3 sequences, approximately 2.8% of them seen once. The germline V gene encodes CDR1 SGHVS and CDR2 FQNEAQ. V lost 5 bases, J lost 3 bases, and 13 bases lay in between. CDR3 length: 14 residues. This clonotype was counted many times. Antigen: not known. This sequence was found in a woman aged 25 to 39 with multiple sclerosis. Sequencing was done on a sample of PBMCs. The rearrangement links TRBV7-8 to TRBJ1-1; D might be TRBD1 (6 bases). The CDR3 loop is CASSPTHRDTEAFF. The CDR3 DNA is TGTGCCAGCAGCCCTACTCACAGGGACACTGAAGCTTTCTTT.